This T cell receptor beta chain came from a study of blood T cells in healthy people across ages. Study observations and caveats: Higher naive T cell percentage went strongly together with higher TCR beta diversity.

Donors each provided 7.5 to 10 milliliters of peripheral blood. Per-sample yields of isolated PBMCs were at least 6 million. This clonotype was observed many times. Its antigen is not known. The CDR3 runs to 13 residues. V dropped 3 bases and J dropped 9 bases, with 11 bases sitting between them. A second PCR, run for about 6 to 11 cycles, used a sample-barcoded 5' primer plus a J-beta primer mix. TCRdb used MiXCR to reprocess the 5' RACE reads, holding one entry per CDR3 protein. Of 850,000 or so distinct CDR3 sequences in the sample, under 30% were seen once. Sequencing input: blood. The receptor was derived from a woman at least 80 years old in good health. The V call is TRBV12-3 or TRBV12-4, the J call TRBJ1-4, with D possibly matching TRBD1 (5 bases). The CDR3 nucleotides read TGTGCCAGCAGTTTCGGTCCAGGGAAAAAACTGTTTTTT. This codes for CASSFGPGKKLFF.